These 28 T cell receptor beta chains were sequenced from one sample in a study of T-cell memory formation after mild COVID-19. TCRdb reprocessed the 5' RACE reads with MiXCR, giving one entry per CDR3 protein. The table shows about 440,000 distinct CDR3 sequences, with around 19% occurring only once. The sample consisted of PBMCs or a T cell subset sorted from them (not recorded which). The receptor set was obtained from an adult woman who had mild COVID-19 (a few samples of this study predate the infection). Cell type and time point are not known.

This clonotype showed up just a few times. The V and J genes are TRBV25-1 and TRBJ1-3; D call uncertain. Looked up from germline, CDR1 is MGHDK and CDR2 is SYGVNS. The CDR3 sequence is 15 residues long. The ends were cut back, 3 bases at V and 2 bases at J, with 11 bases in the middle. For the CDR3, the DNA is TGTGCCAGCAGTGATCGGCCGGGAGCTGGAAACACCATATATTTT. Translating it yields CASSDRPGAGNTIYF.

This clonotype was seen more than once but under ten times. The chain joins TRBV27 to TRBJ1-1, with a weak D call TRBD1 (6 bases). The CDR3 totals 15 residues. The V end lost 2 bases, the J end lost 1 base, and 11 bases lay between the germline ends. Germline V lookup: CDR1 MNHEY, CDR2 SMNVEV (reference sequence). The CDR3 bases are TGTGCCAGCAGTTTAAAGGGGGATTGGAACACTGAAGCTTTCTTT. It translates to CASSLKGDWNTEAFF.

This clonotype was detected a few times. This rearrangement joins TRBV27 to TRBJ1-1; TRBD1 is a possible D gene (5 bases). Deletions cut 3 bases from V and 3 bases from J, with 17 bases between. CDR3 length equals 16 residues. In germline, CDR1 is MNHEY, CDR2 SMNVEV (reference sequence). The chain's CDR3 is CASSFSVYGHDTEAFF. The CDR3 nucleotides read TGTGCCAGCAGTTTTTCAGTTTACGGACACGACACTGAAGCTTTCTTT.

This clonotype showed up just a few times. The chain employs TRBV7-9 and TRBJ1-1; perhaps TRBD1 as D (5 bases). This CDR3 is 15 amino acids long. V lost 6 bases and J lost 4, with 18 bases in between. Per germline, CDR1 SEHNR and CDR2 FQNEAQ (reference sequence). CDR3 loop: CASSFNFAGPTEAFF. The CDR3 bases are TGTGCCAGCAGTTTCAACTTCGCGGGGCCCACTGAAGCTTTCTTT.

This clonotype came up a few times. The chain uses TRBV5-1 and TRBJ1-1; TRBD1 might be the D (6 bases). CDR3 length equals 13 residues. The V end was cut by 6 bases, the J end by 0 bases, with 9 bases between. The V gene's germline CDR1 is SGHRS and CDR2 YFSETQ. CDR3 DNA: TGCGCCAGCAAGAGGACAGTGAACACTGAAGCTTTCTTT. Amino acids: CASKRTVNTEAFF.

The count of this clonotype is one. The chain carries TRBV4-3 and TRBJ1-2; 8 nucleotides agree with TRBD1. The CDR3 is 15 amino acids. Germline values: CDR1 LGHNA, CDR2 YSLEER. Trimming cost V 5 bases and J 4 bases; bases outside gene matches: 9. CDR3 DNA: TGCGCCAGCAGCACTCGACAGGGGCCGGGCTATGGCTACACCTTC. Its translation is CASSTRQGPGYGYTF.

The chain uses TRBV19 and TRBJ2-7, with D possibly TRBD1 on 6 matching bases. The germline V and J ends were trimmed by 6 bases and 3 bases, with 12 bases remaining between them. Looked up from germline, CDR1 is LNHDA and CDR2 is SQIVND (reference sequence). The CDR3 is 13 residues long. The CDR3 region is CASSPVGGYEQYF. As DNA, the CDR3 is TGTGCCAGTAGCCCTGTAGGGGGCTACGAGCAGTACTTC.

J is TRBJ2-1 and V is TRBV7-6; 12 bases agree with TRBD2. Trimming at V came to 1 base and at J to 5 bases, leaving 9 bases not matched to a gene. This CDR3 contains 18 residues. Germline CDR1 SGHVS, CDR2 FNYEAQ. CDR3 nucleotide sequence: TGTGCCAGCAGCTTAGTTCCCGGACTAGCGGGATTTGACAATGAGCAGTTCTTC. Translation: CASSLVPGLAGFDNEQFF.

This sequence joins TRBV15 and TRBJ2-2; 8 positions agree with TRBD1. The CDR3 is made up of 18 amino acids. Germline V gives CDR1 LNHNV, CDR2 YYDKDF (reference sequence). The J segment lost 4 bases and the V segment lost 0 bases, leaving 10 bases of the junction unmatched. CDR3 sequence: CATSRDLMGQDFTGELFF. The DNA for the CDR3 is TGTGCCACCAGCAGAGATCTAATGGGACAGGATTTCACCGGGGAGCTGTTTTTT.

The rearrangement joins TRBV6-6 to TRBJ2-3, with D hard to call. Germline lookup yields CDR1 MNHNY and CDR2 SVGAGI (reference sequence). Trimming cost V 0 bases and J 1 base, with 8 bases left between them. The CDR3 is made up of 15 amino acids. The DNA of the CDR3 is TGTGCCAGCAGTTACTCGACCTTGGGCACAGATACGCAGTATTTT. Protein product: CASSYSTLGTDTQYF.

The rearrangement joins TRBV6-2 or TRBV6-3 to TRBJ2-3; tentatively, D is TRBD2 (5 bases). This CDR3 region has 13 residues. The V end was cut by 2 bases, the J end by 6 bases, with 9 bases between. Looked up from germline, CDR1 is MNHEY and CDR2 is SVGEGT. The CDR3: CASSYREGDTQYF. The CDR3 nucleotides read TGTGCCAGCAGTTACCGGGAAGGGGATACGCAGTATTTT.

V and J are TRBV3-1 and TRBJ2-4, with D possibly matching TRBD1 (5 bases). The V end was cut by 0 bases, the J end by 1 base, with 19 bases between. Germline V gene lookup returns CDR1 LGHDT and CDR2 YNNKEL (reference sequence). This CDR3 region has 19 residues. CDR3 amino acids: CASSQDPHPSRVAKNIQYF. DNA for the CDR3: TGTGCCAGCAGCCAAGATCCCCACCCGAGCAGGGTTGCCAAAAACATTCAGTACTTC.

V and J are TRBV5-1 and TRBJ1-1; a weak D match, TRBD1 (6 bases). CDR1 is SGHRS and CDR2 is YFSETQ in the germline V gene. The germline V and J ends were trimmed by 0 bases and 1 base, with 10 bases remaining between them. This CDR3 has 15 residues. For the CDR3, the DNA is TGCGCCAGCAGCTTGGTGGGGACACCGAACACTGAAGCTTTCTTT. Protein sequence: CASSLVGTPNTEAFF.

The chain uses TRBV9 and TRBJ2-1; TRBD2 agrees at 13 bases. The J call may be faulty, since TRBJ2-7 better matches the DNA end. This CDR3 region has 14 residues. Germline V lookup: CDR1 SGDLS, CDR2 YYNGEE. CDR3 nucleotide sequence: TGTGCCAGCAGCGCGCGGACTAGCGGGGGTGAGCAGTACTTC. It codes for CASSARTSGGEQYF.

As concerns this clonotype: The junction departs from germline at one end; a sequencing error may be responsible. This CDR3 is CAISAGQDQENQYF. The CDR3 DNA sequence: TGTGCCATCAGCGCCGGACAGGACCAAGAGAACCAGTACTTC. The chain is built from TRBV10-3 and TRBJ2-5; 7 positions agree with TRBD1. CDR3 size: 14 residues. The V gene's germline CDR1 is ENHRY and CDR2 SYGVKD.

The genes are TRBV18 and TRBJ1-5; D gene uncertain. Germline V gene data show CDR1 as KGHSH and CDR2 as LQKENI. This CDR3 has 15 residues. Trimming stripped 1 base from V and 5 bases from J, with 12 bases between. Written as DNA, the CDR3 is TGTGCCAGCTCACCACGCCCGGGGTCCGATCAGCCCCAGCATTTT. As protein: CASSPRPGSDQPQHF.

This clonotype was picked up many times. This chain links TRBV5-1 with TRBJ2-4, with 10 bases fitting TRBD2. J was trimmed by 5 bases and V by 4 bases; bases with no gene match: 3. Germline V gives CDR1 SGHRS, CDR2 YFSETQ. The CDR3 runs to 14 residues. The CDR3 DNA sequence: TGCGCCAGCAGCCCCCTAGCGGGAGAAAACATTCAGTACTTC. Protein product: CASSPLAGENIQYF.

V and J are TRBV28 and TRBJ1-2; 9 bases are a match to TRBD1. Germline CDR1 reads MDHEN; CDR2 reads SYDVKM. CDR3 length: 15 residues. After removal of 5 bases from V and 8 bases from J, the junction contained 12 bases not matched to a gene. The CDR3 coding sequence is TGTGCCAGCAGTCTCGAACAGGGGGCGCATACGGGCTACACCTTC. Its protein is CASSLEQGAHTGYTF.

This clonotype occurred once. This chain joins TRBV20-1 and TRBJ1-3; D gene ambiguous. This CDR3 is built from 12 residues. CDR1 and CDR2 (germline): DFQATT, SNEGSKA (reference sequence). V was clipped by 3 bases and J by 1 base, with 4 bases between them. The CDR3 loop reads CSASVSGNTIYF. DNA for the CDR3: TGCAGTGCTAGTGTGTCTGGAAACACCATATATTTT.

The V gene is TRBV15, the J gene TRBJ2-7, with a possible D match to TRBD1 (6 bases). Germline CDR1 is LNHNV and CDR2 is YYDKDF (reference sequence). Deletions cut 3 bases from V and 3 bases from J, with 12 bases between. The CDR3 length is 14 residues. CDR3 sequence (DNA): TGTGCCACCAGCAGGGCTACAGGGAACTACGAGCAGTACTTC. Translation gives CATSRATGNYEQYF.

The V and J genes are TRBV6-6 and TRBJ2-3; 7 nucleotides line up with TRBD1. Germline assignment: CDR1 MNHNY and CDR2 SVGAGI (reference sequence). V shed 6 bases and J 6 bases; nucleotides not matched to a gene: 12. There are 15 residues in the CDR3. The CDR3 DNA reads TGTGCCAGCAGCCCCGTAACAGGGGTCCCCGATACGCAGTATTTT. It is translated as CASSPVTGVPDTQYF.

The sample holds a few counts of this clonotype. The gene calls are TRBV7-9 and TRBJ2-7, with TRBD1 matching over 9 bases. The CDR3 length is 15 residues. CDR1 is SEHNR, CDR2 FQNEAQ, per germline (reference sequence). Trimming at V came to 5 bases and at J to 2 bases, leaving 7 bases not matched to a gene. CDR3 in DNA: TGTGCCAGCAGCCGGAGGGACAGGGTGCCCTACGAGCAGTACTTC. This encodes CASSRRDRVPYEQYF.

This clonotype was detected a few times. The chain couples TRBV5-1 to TRBJ2-7; D unclear. V shed 0 bases and J shed 5 bases, with 9 bases lying between them. The germline CDR1 and CDR2 sequences are SGHRS and YFSETQ. CDR3 size: 13 residues. DNA for the CDR3: TGCGCCAGCAGCTTGGTGCCGCTAGACGAGCAGTACTTC. Translation gives CASSLVPLDEQYF.

This clonotype was picked up a small number of times. J is TRBJ2-7 and V is TRBV3-1; D ambiguous. Germline V lookup: CDR1 LGHDT, CDR2 YNNKEL (reference sequence). CDR3 length equals 11 residues. V lost 2 bases, J lost 7 bases, and 6 bases lay in between. The CDR3 region has the DNA TGTGCCAGCAGCCAATCTGGTGAGCAGTACTTC. Amino acid sequence: CASSQSGEQYF.

This clonotype was observed at least ten times. The gene calls are TRBV12-3 or TRBV12-4 and TRBJ2-7; 9 bases map to TRBD2. The CDR3 spans 15 residues. Trimming took 7 bases from V and 8 from J; bases not matched to a gene: 15. In nucleotides, the CDR3 is TGTGCCAGCACCCCACCGGGGGCTAGCGGGACTAAGCAGTACTTC. Translating it yields CASTPPGASGTKQYF.

This chain links TRBV20-1 with TRBJ1-1; a possible D gene is TRBD1 (5 bases). This CDR3 contains 13 residues. In germline, CDR1 is DFQATT, CDR2 SNEGSKA (reference sequence). Trimming shortened V by 7 bases and J by 9 bases, and 21 bases separated the two germline ends. CDR3 region: CSVQGLSGMKAFF. DNA for the CDR3: TGCAGTGTCCAGGGTTTGTCCGGTATGAAAGCTTTCTTT.

Only a few counts were recorded for this clonotype. The chain links TRBV7-2 to TRBJ2-7; 11 bases map to TRBD1. V gave up 3 bases and J gave up 7 bases; unmatched junction bases: 8. From germline, CDR1 is SGHTA and CDR2 FQGNSA. The CDR3 is made up of 15 amino acids. CDR3 nucleotide sequence: TGTGCCAGCAGCTTCAGGACAGGGGGCAACTATGAGCAGTACTTC. This translates into CASSFRTGGNYEQYF.

The chain links TRBV2 to TRBJ2-7, with 8 bases identical to TRBD1. With 7 bases clipped from V and 0 bases from J, the junction kept 5 bases outside the gene matches. This CDR3 comprises 14 residues. Per the germline V gene, CDR1 is SNHLY and CDR2 is FYNNEI. This chain's CDR3 is CASKDRESSYEQYF. CDR3 nucleotide sequence: TGTGCCAGCAAGGACAGGGAGAGCTCCTACGAGCAGTACTTC. The variable domain in full, with the rest retrieved from reference TRBV2 and TRBJ2-7, is EPEVTQTPSHQVTQMGQEVILRCVPISNHLYFYWYRQILGQKVEFLVSFYNNEISEKSEIFDDQFSVERPDGSNFTLKIRSTKLEDSAMYFCASKDRESSYEQYFGPGTRLTVT.